A single sample is the source of the 23 T cell receptor beta chains below, sequenced in a study of blood T cell repertoires in COVID-19. The assay was immunoSEQ multiplex PCR, and TCRdb's table has in-frame clones only and misses some. The sample has around 120,000 clones, 55% to 75% seen once. The sequenced sample was peripheral blood. These receptors came from a human donor with acute or convalescent COVID-19. The donor label of this sample is uncertain.

The sample holds many counts of this clone. The chain is built from TRBV7-9 and TRBJ2-2, with 8 bases lining up with TRBD2. The germline V gene has CDR1 SEHNR and CDR2 FQNEAQ (reference sequence). CDR3 size: 14 residues. The J segment lost 7 bases and the V segment lost 7 bases, leaving 8 bases of the junction unmatched. The CDR3 sequence: CASTGGAGNGELFF. The DNA for the CDR3 is TGTGCCAGCACCGGGGGGGCCGGGAACGGGGAGCTGTTTTTT. Based on the CDR3 plus reference TRBV7-9 and TRBJ2-2, the full variable domain is DTGVSQNPRHKITKRGQNVTFRCDPISEHNRLYWYRQTLGQGPEFLTYFQNEAQLEKSRLLSDRFSAERPKGSFSTLEIQRTEQGDSAMYLCASTGGAGNGELFFGEGSRLTVL.

The chain joins TRBV5-8 to TRBJ1-4; 7 bases align to TRBD1. CDR1 is SGHTS and CDR2 is YDEGEE in the germline V gene. The CDR3 spans 14 residues. Unmatched junction bases numbered 4, after V lost 4 bases and J lost 4 bases. The CDR3 DNA sequence: TGTGCCAGCAGCCAGGGACAGCATAATGAAAAACTGTTTTTT. Protein sequence: CASSQGQHNEKLFF.

A remark on this clone: Other DNA sequences from this sample encode an identical CDR3 as well. The chain recombines TRBV5-1 with TRBJ2-7, with D possibly matching TRBD1 (7 bases). V was clipped by 1 base and J by 4 bases, with 15 bases between them. In germline, CDR1 is SGHRS, CDR2 YFSETQ. The CDR3 runs to 15 residues. CDR3 sequence reads: CASSLRAGGRYEQYF. The CDR3 nucleotides are TGCGCCAGCAGCTTGCGGGCAGGGGGGCGGTACGAGCAGTACTTC.

This chain joins TRBV30 and TRBJ1-6; 9 bases align to TRBD1. The V segment lost 1 base and the J segment 7 bases; nucleotides outside the gene matches: 2. This CDR3 has 14 amino acids. Germline CDR1 is GTSNPN and CDR2 is SVGIG (reference sequence). The CDR3 DNA follows: TGTGCCTGGAGTGACGGGACAGGGAATTCACCCCTCCACTTT. Translated, it gives CAWSDGTGNSPLHF.

The chain recombines TRBV27 with TRBJ1-2; the match to TRBD1 covers 10 bases. CDR3 size: 15 residues. Germline CDR1 MNHEY, CDR2 SMNVEV (reference sequence). The V gene end was trimmed by 4 bases and the J gene end by 4 bases; junction bases not matched to a gene: 6. DNA for the CDR3: TGTGCCAGCAGTTCTCGGACAGGGGGGAGCTATGGCTACACCTTC. This translates into CASSSRTGGSYGYTF.

The V and J genes are TRBV4-2 and TRBJ2-6, with a possible D match to TRBD1 (5 bases). This CDR3 contains 16 residues. CDR1 is LGHNA and CDR2 is YNFKEQ in the germline V gene. Trimming took off 0 bases at V and 1 base at J, with 7 bases between the two ends. The CDR3 region has the DNA TGTGCCAGCAGCCAAGAGAGGACATCTGGGGCCAACGTCCTGACTTTC. Protein product: CASSQERTSGANVLTF.

The CDR3 reads CASSKARWVNTEAFF. The CDR3, as DNA: TGTGCCAGCAGCAAAGCGCGGTGGGTGAACACTGAAGCTTTCTTT. The chain joins TRBV21-1 to TRBJ1-1. TRBV21-1 is reported as a pseudogene. The CDR3 is made up of 15 amino acids.

This chain joins TRBV7-2 and TRBJ2-5; TRBD2 matches at 8 bases. The CDR3 extends over 16 amino acids. CDR1 is SGHTA, CDR2 FQGNSA, per germline. V gave up 5 bases and J gave up 5 bases; unmatched junction bases: 13. This chain's CDR3 is CASSIGGGAGDETQYF. The CDR3, as DNA: TGTGCCAGCAGCATTGGGGGTGGAGCGGGGGACGAGACCCAGTACTTC.

The V and J genes are TRBV6-5 and TRBJ2-6, with D maybe TRBD1 (6 bases). The germline gives CDR1 MNHEY, CDR2 SVGAGI. The CDR3 is made up of 16 amino acids. V gave up 2 bases and J gave up 0 bases, with 8 bases separating them. CDR3 residues: CASSYKTGSGANVLTF. DNA for the CDR3: TGTGCCAGCAGTTACAAGACAGGCTCTGGGGCCAACGTCCTGACTTTC.

The V and J genes are TRBV7-2 and TRBJ1-1; D remains ambiguous. This CDR3 spans 14 amino acids. V lost 1 base and J lost 2, with 8 bases in between. Germline V lookup: CDR1 SGHTA, CDR2 FQGNSA. CDR3 sequence: CASSLVASNTEAFF. CDR3 nucleotides: TGTGCCAGCAGCTTAGTGGCAAGTAACACTGAAGCTTTCTTT.

V usage is TRBV7-8 and J usage is TRBJ2-1; perhaps TRBD2 as D (6 bases). CDR3 length: 13 amino acids. V was trimmed by 4 bases and J by 8 bases, leaving 12 bases between them. Germline lookup yields CDR1 SGHVS and CDR2 FQNEAQ. Here the CDR3 DNA reads TGTGCCAGCAGCTCAGGGTGGGGGGATGAGCAGTTCTTC. It specifies CASSSGWGDEQFF.

This clone appeared once. The chain has TRBV4-1 and TRBJ2-7; 9 bases map to TRBD1. From germline, CDR1 is MGHRA and CDR2 YSYEKL. Trimming at V came to 3 bases and at J to 3 bases, leaving 9 bases not matched to a gene. CDR3 length equals 16 residues. CDR3 nucleotides: TGCGCCAGCAGCCATGCACCGGGACAGGGAATCTACGAGCAGTACTTC. Protein product: CASSHAPGQGIYEQYF.

The CDR3 coding sequence is TGTGCCAGCAGTTTATCAAGGAGGGTGGCCACCGGGGAGCTGTTTTTT. This sequence encodes CASSLSRRVATGELFF. This chain joins TRBV27 and TRBJ2-2; D is perhaps TRBD2 (6 bases). V was trimmed by 0 bases and J by 4 bases, leaving 12 bases between them. Germline V gene data show CDR1 as MNHEY and CDR2 as SMNVEV (reference sequence). The CDR3 runs to 16 residues.

The chain employs TRBV7-9 and TRBJ1-2; no firm D call. The CDR3 runs 15 residues. Germline V gene sequence: CDR1 SEHNR, CDR2 FQNEAQ (reference sequence). V was clipped by 1 base and J by 4 bases, with 13 bases between them. In DNA, the CDR3 is TGTGCCAGCAGCTTAGTTCGGGGATACGGCTATGGCTACACCTTC. Its translation: CASSLVRGYGYGYTF. The variable domain in full, completed from reference TRBV7-9 and TRBJ1-2, reads DTGVSQNPRHKITKRGQNVTFRCDPISEHNRLYWYRQTLGQGPEFLTYFQNEAQLEKSRLLSDRFSAERPKGSFSTLEIQRTEQGDSAMYLCASSLVRGYGYGYTFGSGTRLTVV.

This clone was counted between two and nine times. The J gene is TRBJ1-1, the V gene TRBV27; TRBD1 might be the D (5 bases). Trimming took off 5 bases at V and 11 bases at J, with 15 bases between the two ends. Germline values: CDR1 MNHEY, CDR2 SMNVEV (reference sequence). The CDR3 sequence is 12 residues long. CDR3 amino acids: CASSPSGRSAFF. CDR3 coding DNA: TGTGCCAGCAGTCCGTCAGGGAGGAGTGCTTTCTTT.

The chain carries TRBV4-2 and TRBJ2-2; 8 bases fit TRBD1. The V gene's germline CDR1 is LGHNA and CDR2 YNFKEQ. CDR3 length: 17 residues. V lost 0 bases to trimming and J lost 4 bases; unmatched junction nucleotides: 7. DNA for the CDR3: TGTGCCAGCAGCCAAGAAAGCGCCGACAGGGGCACCGGGGAGCTGTTTTTT. It encodes CASSQESADRGTGELFF.

The chain has TRBV24-1 and TRBJ1-2, with 10 bases lining up with TRBD1. Germline trimming cut 2 bases from V and 4 bases from J; bases unmatched to any gene: 9. The CDR3 contains 17 residues. Per germline, CDR1 KGHDR and CDR2 SFDVKD. The CDR3 loop is CATSDSGSTGGLYGYTF. The CDR3, as DNA: TGTGCCACCAGTGATTCAGGTTCGACAGGGGGCCTCTATGGCTACACCTTC.

The J gene is TRBJ2-4, the V gene TRBV5-1; D possibly corresponds to TRBD1 (6 bases). Trimming shortened V by 4 bases and J by 0 bases, and 11 bases separated the two germline ends. The CDR3 is made up of 15 amino acids. The germline V gene encodes CDR1 SGHRS and CDR2 YFSETQ. In DNA, the CDR3 is TGCGCCAGCAGCCCGCTGACAGGAGCCAAAAACATTCAGTACTTC. Protein: CASSPLTGAKNIQYF.

This clone was recorded once. This chain links TRBV12-3 or TRBV12-4 with TRBJ1-3; D remains ambiguous. The CDR3 has 13 amino acids. With 2 bases removed from V and 4 bases from J, the gap between germline ends came to 6 bases. The CDR3 DNA reads TGTGCCAGCAGTTTACAACAGGGAAACACCATATATTTT. This sequence encodes CASSLQQGNTIYF.

The genes are TRBV18 and TRBJ2-6, with D uncertain. V was clipped by 3 bases and J by 0 bases, with 6 bases between them. Germline V gene data show CDR1 as KGHSH and CDR2 as LQKENI. This CDR3 has 15 amino acids. The CDR3 DNA follows: TGTGCCAGCTCACCCGGTAGCTCTGGGGCCAACGTCCTGACTTTC. This sequence encodes CASSPGSSGANVLTF.

The chain couples TRBV9 to TRBJ2-1; the match to TRBD2 covers 8 bases. Germline-derived CDR1 and CDR2 are SGDLS and YYNGEE. With 4 bases clipped from V and 8 bases from J, the junction kept 26 bases outside the gene matches. The CDR3 sequence is 20 residues long. Here the CDR3 reads CASSQRPLEHGGAVLHEQFF. The CDR3 region has the DNA TGTGCCAGCAGCCAGAGGCCGTTAGAGCACGGGGGGGCGGTCCTCCATGAGCAGTTCTTC.

The V call is TRBV7-4, the J call TRBJ2-7, with 7 bases that match TRBD1. CDR3 length: 14 residues. Germline V gene lookup returns CDR1 SGHVT and CDR2 SQSDAQ. V was clipped by 7 bases and J by 4 bases; unmatched bases: 10. CDR3: CASNNLGGRYEQYV. CDR3 nucleotide sequence: TGTGCCAGCAACAACTTAGGGGGCAGGTACGAGCAGTACGTC.

The chain has TRBV6-1 and TRBJ1-6; 7 bases match TRBD1. J gave up 10 bases and V 3 bases, and 18 bases lay outside the gene matches. CDR3 length: 18 residues. CDR1 and CDR2 (germline): MNHNS, SASEGT. DNA of the CDR3: TGTGCCAGCAGTGATGTTAGGAACAGGGGAATATATGGGTCACCCCTCCACTTT. It translates to CASSDVRNRGIYGSPLHF.